The subject of this entry is one T cell receptor beta chain. These data come from a study of blood T cell repertoires in COVID-19. Profiled with immunoSEQ multiplex PCR; TCRdb holds only in-frame clones, not every one. The sample comprises 98,000 or so clones, roughly 82% of which are singletons, and around a quarter rests with the top ten. The length of the CDR3 is 17 residues. This TCR was sampled from a man aged 55-75 years with acute or convalescent COVID-19. Sequencing was carried out using peripheral blood. The chain recombines TRBV21-1 with TRBJ1-1; the table's D call, TRBD1, has no DNA check behind it. TRBV21-1 is termed a pseudogene. CDR3 residues: CASSQSRGQGAGTEAFF. The CDR3 DNA is TGTGCCAGCTCCCAAAGCAGGGGACAGGGGGCAGGCACTGAAGCTTTCTTT.